The rows below give T cell receptor beta chains drawn from one sample of a study of cytomegalovirus exposure and HLA in healthy donors. Produced via immunoSEQ multiplex PCR; TCRdb's table is partial and in-frame only. The table has some 150,000 clones, about 86% seen once. The sample comprised PBMCs. All receptors come from a woman aged 30 to 39 in good health and CMV-seronegative. CDR3s include the opening cysteine and the closing phenylalanine or tryptophan. D genes are given only for firm matches. Clone size is not always given. Where it is, it says once, few, many or a class for expanded clones.

V	J	D	size	CDR3	DNA
TRBV15	TRBJ2-3	TRBD2	-	CATSRDRGSGRAVRDTQYF	TGTGCCACCAGCAGAGATCGCGGTAGCGGGAGGGCAGTACGAGATACGCAGTATTTT
TRBV14	TRBJ2-1	TRBD1	few	CASSQPRRTGWLYNEQFF	TGTGCCAGCAGCCAACCCCGCCGGACAGGGTGGCTATACAATGAGCAGTTCTTC
TRBV2	TRBJ2-7	-	-	CASTGRIHYEQYF	TGTGCCAGCACCGGGAGAATCCACTACGAGCAGTACTTC
TRBV6-6	TRBJ1-2	TRBD1	-	CASREQGIYGYTF	TGTGCCAGCCGGGAACAGGGGATTTATGGCTACACCTTC
TRBV15	TRBJ1-1	-	-	CATSQSSGQINTEAFF	TGTGCCACCAGCCAAAGTTCCGGACAGATTAACACTGAAGCTTTCTTT
TRBV30	TRBJ1-6	-	-	CAWSVNRITDNSPLHF	TGTGCCTGGAGTGTAAACAGAATTACCGATAATTCACCCCTCCACTTT
TRBV29-1	TRBJ1-2	-	-	CSVEPSENYGYTF	TGCAGCGTGGAACCTAGTGAGAACTATGGCTACACCTTC
TRBV7-9	TRBJ1-2	-	-	CSSSLVLEGYTF	TGTTCCAGCAGCTTAGTTTTGGAGGGCTACACCTTC
TRBV9	TRBJ2-5	TRBD1	-	CASSKGWSGTGGETQYF	TGTGCCAGCAGCAAGGGATGGTCCGGGACAGGGGGCGAGACCCAGTACTTC
TRBV7-9	TRBJ1-1	-	-	CASSSGGTSNTEAFF	TGTGCCAGCAGCTCGGGGGGAACCAGTAACACTGAAGCTTTCTTT
TRBV5-4	TRBJ2-1	TRBD2	-	CASSLDPRLATNEQFF	TGTGCCAGCAGCTTGGATCCGCGACTAGCGACCAATGAGCAGTTCTTC
TRBV13	TRBJ2-2	-	-	CASSWGAGELFF	TGTGCCAGCAGCTGGGGGGCCGGGGAGCTGTTTTTT
TRBV5-8	TRBJ2-4	-	-	CASSLLRGEERNKNIQYF	TGTGCCAGCAGCTTGTTGCGCGGGGAAGAGCGTAACAAAAACATTCAGTACTTC
TRBV28	TRBJ1-5	TRBD1	-	CASIKYRGGQPQHF	TGTGCCAGCATAAAGTACAGGGGCGGTCAGCCCCAGCATTTT
TRBV6-4	TRBJ2-3	-	-	CASRDYREGEDTQYF	TGTGCCAGCAGGGATTACAGGGAAGGGGAAGATACGCAGTATTTT
TRBV27	TRBJ1-5	TRBD1	-	CASSQYGTGSMPQHF	TGTGCCAGCAGTCAGTACGGGACAGGGTCAATGCCCCAGCATTTT
TRBV4-3	TRBJ1-2	-	once	CASSQGQGWDYGYTF	TGCGCCAGCAGCCAAGGGCAGGGATGGGACTATGGCTACACCTTC
TRBV27	TRBJ2-1	TRBD1	-	CASSIPGQDSNEQFF	TGTGCCAGCAGTATTCCGGGACAGGATAGCAATGAGCAGTTCTTC
TRBV7-9	TRBJ2-7	-	-	CASSLDGGGLSYEQYF	TGTGCCAGCAGCTTAGATGGGGGGGGCTTGTCCTACGAGCAGTACTTC
TRBV5-4	TRBJ2-5	TRBD2	-	CASKGGASGNQETQYF	TGTGCCAGCAAAGGGGGGGCTAGCGGGAATCAAGAGACCCAGTACTTC
TRBV5-6	TRBJ1-4	-	once	CASSAAGPAVANEKLFF	TGTGCCAGCAGCGCGGCGGGTCCGGCGGTGGCTAATGAAAAACTGTTTTTT
TRBV7-9	TRBJ2-7	-	once	CSSSYWEYEQYF	TGTTCCAGCAGCTATTGGGAGTACGAGCAGTACTTC
TRBV27	TRBJ2-2	TRBD2	-	CASSFSAPTRASGRASGELFF	TGTGCCAGCAGTTTTTCAGCCCCCACGAGGGCTAGCGGGAGGGCTTCCGGGGAGCTGTTTTTT